The 14 T cell receptor beta chains presented below share a single source sample, sequenced in a study of OX40 agonist ivuxolimab in advanced cancers. TCRdb keeps only in-frame clones here, not all; method: immunoSEQ multiplex PCR. The table includes approximately 82,000 clones, 75% to 90% detected once. This sample comprised CD4+ or CD8+ T cells sorted from blood, obtained in a trial of the OX40 agonist ivuxolimab. All receptors come from an adult with an advanced solid tumor such as melanoma, head and neck, liver or kidney cancer.

V usage is TRBV6-5 and J usage is TRBJ2-5, with a possible D match to TRBD2 (6 bases). Trimming removed 6 bases at V and 5 bases at J, with 13 bases between. CDR3 length equals 13 residues. Germline CDR1 MNHEY, CDR2 SVGAGI. CDR3 region: CASSWGGTETQYF. Here the CDR3 DNA reads TGTGCCAGCAGCTGGGGCGGGACGGAGACCCAGTACTTC.

The gene calls are TRBV5-6 and TRBJ2-1; tentatively, D is TRBD1 (6 bases). The germline gives CDR1 SGHDT, CDR2 YYEEEE. CDR3 length equals 16 residues. The V and J ends lost 4 bases and 0 bases respectively, with 14 bases between them. This chain's CDR3 is CASSGRQVSSYNEQFF. In DNA, the CDR3 is TGTGCCAGCAGCGGGAGACAGGTTAGCTCCTACAATGAGCAGTTCTTC.

The rearrangement uses TRBV5-8 and TRBJ2-5; 9 nucleotides align to TRBD1. CDR1 and CDR2 (germline): SGHTS, YDEGEE. CDR3 size: 16 residues. The V segment lost 4 bases and the J segment 5 bases; nucleotides outside the gene matches: 12. The DNA for the CDR3 is TGTGCCAGCAGCCAGGGAACAGGGGGCGGGACGGAGACCCAGTACTTC. This encodes CASSQGTGGGTETQYF.

This rearrangement joins TRBV7-8 to TRBJ1-6; D is perhaps TRBD1 (6 bases). The V and J ends lost 2 bases and 2 bases respectively, with 19 bases between them. The CDR3 is 19 amino acids. Germline V CDR1 and CDR2: SGHVS, FQNEAQ. The CDR3: CASSLLGAGIGAYNSPLHF. CDR3 bases: TGTGCCAGCAGCTTACTGGGGGCCGGTATTGGAGCCTATAATTCACCCCTCCACTTT.

The chain recombines TRBV7-2 with TRBJ2-5, with TRBD1 matching over 7 bases. The CDR3 is made up of 14 amino acids. Trimming took 5 bases from V and 0 from J; bases not matched to a gene: 3. Germline values: CDR1 SGHTA, CDR2 FQGNSA. The CDR3 loop is CASSRQGHQETQYF. CDR3 DNA: TGTGCCAGCAGCCGACAGGGCCACCAAGAGACCCAGTACTTC.

This chain uses TRBV6-6 with TRBJ2-3, with D unclear. Germline V gene sequence: CDR1 MNHNY, CDR2 SVGAGI (reference sequence). This CDR3 has 12 amino acids. V lost 4 bases and J lost 0, with 2 bases in between. The CDR3 region is CASSFSTDTQYF. DNA for the CDR3: TGTGCCAGCAGTTTTAGCACAGATACGCAGTATTTT.

This chain joins TRBV29-1 and TRBJ1-1; 9 bases are a match to TRBD1. The CDR3 sequence is 14 residues long. From germline, CDR1 is SQVTM and CDR2 ANQGSEA. V lost 6 bases and J lost 1; bases outside the gene matches: 6. CDR3: CSVPLGQGNTEAFF. The CDR3 region has the DNA TGCAGCGTCCCACTGGGACAGGGGAACACTGAAGCTTTCTTT.

V is TRBV19 and J is TRBJ2-7, with 8 bases lining up with TRBD1. Trimming removed 5 bases from V and 4 bases from J; junction bases left unmatched: 4. Per germline, CDR1 LNHDA and CDR2 SQIVND (reference sequence). The CDR3 is made up of 13 amino acids. The CDR3 sequence is CASSPGQVYEQYF. The CDR3 bases are TGTGCCAGTAGTCCGGGACAGGTTTACGAGCAGTACTTC.

As for this clone: One junction end does not reproduce the germline sequence, and a read error may be involved. In the same sample, other DNA sequences code for this CDR3. The V and J genes are TRBV30 and TRBJ2-2, with TRBD1 matching over 7 bases. CDR3 size: 14 residues. Germline lookup yields CDR1 GTSNPN and CDR2 SVGIG (reference sequence). CDR3 in amino acids: CAWRQGSYTGELFF. The CDR3, as DNA: TGTGCCTGGAGACAGGGGTCCTACACCGGAGAGCTGTTTTTT.

The gene calls are TRBV21-1 and TRBJ1-5; TRBD1, as called in the table, went unchecked against the DNA. TRBV21-1 is a pseudogene segment. The CDR3 covers 17 residues. In DNA, the CDR3 is TGTGCCAGCAGCAAAGGCGGGCGCAGGGGACCTAATCAGCCCCAGCATTTT. Translation: CASSKGGRRGPNQPQHF.

Points on this clone: The junction departs from germline at one end; a sequencing error may be responsible. This chain joins TRBV13 and TRBJ1-1; D ambiguous. Germline lookup yields CDR1 PRHDT and CDR2 FYEKMQ (reference sequence). The CDR3 sequence is 14 residues long. The CDR3 coding sequence is TGTGCCAGCAGCTTAAAGGCGGGGAACCCTGAAGCTTTCTTT. This encodes CASSLKAGNPEAFF.

The chain uses TRBV7-9 and TRBJ2-7; either TRBD1 or TRBD2 may fit D (5 bases each). The CDR3 extends over 15 amino acids. Looked up from germline, CDR1 is SEHNR and CDR2 is FQNEAQ (reference sequence). V gave up 4 bases and J gave up 2 bases, with 15 bases separating them. The CDR3 region is CASSSTGTVAYEQYF. CDR3 sequence (DNA): TGTGCCAGCAGCTCCACCGGGACGGTAGCCTACGAGCAGTACTTC.

V is TRBV2 and J is TRBJ1-4; perhaps TRBD1 as D (6 bases). This CDR3 comprises 12 residues. V shed 9 bases and J shed 6 bases, with 11 bases lying between them. The germline V gene encodes CDR1 SNHLY and CDR2 FYNNEI. The CDR3 DNA sequence: TGTGCCAGAGGACAGCCGCATGAAAAACTGTTTTTT. Translated: CARGQPHEKLFF.

The chain joins TRBV6-1 to TRBJ1-2; a possible D gene is TRBD1 (6 bases). The germline V gene has CDR1 MNHNS and CDR2 SASEGT. This CDR3 has 15 residues. V dropped 7 bases and J dropped 3 bases, with 18 bases sitting between them. CDR3: CASNPDRLGYYGYTF. As DNA, the CDR3 is TGTGCCAGCAACCCCGACAGGCTCGGGTACTATGGCTACACCTTC.